The T cell receptor (beta chain) under discussion was sequenced for a study of T cells in Graves' hyperthyroidism and ophthalmopathy. V shed 7 bases, J shed 5 bases, and the junction held 11 bases outside the gene matches. This CDR3 spans 15 amino acids. What was amplified from RNA transcripts were TCR beta CDR3 regions. With the HTBI primer set, the TCR CDR3 went through a first round of RT-PCR. TCRdb fed the multiplex PCR reads into MiXCR, producing one record per CDR3 protein. The table records approximately 640,000 distinct CDR3 sequences, around 16% of them present only once. Many counts were recorded for this clonotype.

This TCR was recovered from a man aged 50 to 59 with Graves' hyperthyroidism. This chain uses TRBV12-3 or TRBV12-4 with TRBJ2-7; TRBD2 aligns across 10 bases. Sequenced material: blood. The CDR3 spells CASTDPAGGPDEQYF. The CDR3 region has the DNA TGTGCCAGCACCGATCCAGCGGGAGGGCCGGACGAGCAGTACTTC.